This TCR beta chain stems from a study of blood T cell repertoires in COVID-19 (dated by TCRdb to 2020 to 2022). Describing the broader study: Samples covering the acute and convalescent phases of COVID-19 were provided by collaborators in the United States, Italy and Spain. The material from the prospective study consisted of cDNA or gDNA derived from T cells, B-cell-depleted T cells, or PBMCs. Deeply sampled blood TCRbeta repertoires from subjects exposed to, actively infected with, or recovered from COVID-19 were included in the dataset. The repertoires were released in a freely available public database intended as a resource for research on the immune response to SARS-CoV-2. The samples were drawn from two sources: the first 160 participants of the ongoing ImmuneRACE study, and 1,000 to 1,500 subjects contributed by 6 global collaborators. Sample metadata almost always included a de-identified subject ID, COVID-19 status, age in years and sex. Where HLA class I and class II types were available, the types were taken from metadata supplied by the sample provider, not from assay-based typing. Study-wide conclusions, independent of this receptor: The amount of clinical and demographic metadata varied by source and participant and was provided uncurated.

This clone was detected once. The target of this receptor is not known. Base qualities are not provided; no much larger clone lies one nucleotide away. Looking up the germline V gene (reference sequence) yields CDR1 SEHNR and CDR2 FQNEAQ. The cysteine opens and the phenylalanine closes a CDR3 of 15 amino acids. The retained sequence is limited to the CDR3, 45 bases, with the frame set at the first base. V lost 0 bases and J lost 4 bases; the stretch between them is 12 bases long. The collaborating institutions used their own protocols to collect whole blood in K2EDTA tubes. For TCRbeta analysis, collaborators shipped samples as frozen whole blood, isolated PBMCs, or DNA extracted from either of those sample types. TCRbeta CDR3 regions were amplified from genomic DNA using the immunoSEQ Assay, a bias-controlled multiplex PCR. Per the original workflow: The number of nucleated cells in each sample was estimated by amplification of reference gene primers within the assay. To quantify the absolute abundance of each unique TCRbeta CDR3 rearrangement, sequence reads were collapsed and filtered. For each sample, productive Simpson clonality was calculated as the square root of Simpson's diversity index over productive rearrangements. TCRdb re-hosts the immuneACCESS table, in-frame sequences only. Its copies lack some clones; in the studies checked, an unresolved V gene accounts for under half of them, and the cause for the rest is not known. That table supplies the V and J calls and clone size; D and trimming were determined from the DNA. Present in this sample are hundreds of thousands of clones, more than 65% of which were seen just once. Jointly, the top ten make up around 3.6% of the sample.

Sequenced sample: peripheral blood. The receptor was derived from a woman aged 40 to 55 with active or convalescent COVID-19. The chain employs TRBV7-9 and TRBJ1-1, with a tentative D gene TRBD1 over 6 matching bases. CDR3 sequence: CASSLAGRGGTEAFF. The DNA sequence is given as TGTGCCAGCAGCTTAGCTGGCAGGGGCGGCACTGAAGCTTTCTTT.